Listed below are T cell receptor beta chains from one sample, sequenced in a study of blood T cell repertoires in COVID-19. Method: immunoSEQ multiplex PCR; TCRdb's copy keeps in-frame clones and lacks some. The profile shows roughly 130,000 clones, more than 70% of them singletons. The sequenced sample was peripheral blood. These receptors all come from a woman in her thirties who had recovered from COVID-19. Each CDR3 is given with its conserved first and last residue. The order of the fields is clone size, CDR3 length, V gene, D gene, J gene, CDR3 DNA, CDR3 protein. D genes are given only for firm matches. Clone size is stated in some rows and not others, as once, few, many or a class when expanded.

.,15,TRBV7-8,.,TRBJ1-2,TGTGCCAGCAGCTTTATAGGGGTATCGAGTCGTGGCTACACCTTC,CASSFIGVSSRGYTF
.,17,TRBV7-9,TRBD1,TRBJ2-1,TGTGCCAGCAGCTTAGAGGTAAGGGGGCCGCTCCTACATGAGCGGTTCTTC,CASSLEVRGPLLHERFF
.,13,TRBV12-3/TRBV12-4,.,TRBJ2-7,TGTGCCAGCGGCATACAGGCATTCTACGAGCAGTACTTC,CASGIQAFYEQYF
.,13,TRBV19,.,TRBJ1-6,TGTGCCAGTAGTATATCAGGCCTCTCACCCCTCCACTTT,CASSISGLSPLHF
.,17,TRBV11-3,.,TRBJ1-1,TGTGCCAGCAGCTTAGAGGGGGCTCGCTTAATGAACACTGAAGCTTTCTTT,CASSLEGARLMNTEAFF
.,14,TRBV5-1,.,TRBJ2-2,TGCGCCAGCAGCTTGCGTCAGGGCACCGGGGAGCTGTTTTTT,CASSLRQGTGELFF
.,14,TRBV13,TRBD1,TRBJ1-1,TGTGCCAGCAGCTTATGGGACAGACGCACTGAAGCTTTCTTT,CASSLWDRRTEAFF
.,16,TRBV7-9,.,TRBJ2-6,TGTGCCAGCAGCCCCTATAGTATCGCTGGGGCCAACGTCCTGACTTTC,CASSPYSIAGANVLTF
.,14,TRBV5-1,TRBD1,TRBJ2-7,TGCGCCAGCAGCCACGGGACAGGGTACTACGAGCAGTACTTC,CASSHGTGYYEQYF
.,12,TRBV5-6,.,TRBJ2-7,TGTGCCAGCAGGTCCGGGTCTTACGAGCAGTACTTC,CASRSGSYEQYF
.,14,TRBV30,TRBD1,TRBJ1-5,TGTGCCTGGAGCCGACAGGGTAGCAATCAGCCCCAGCATTTT,CAWSRQGSNQPQHF
.,17,TRBV7-9,TRBD1,TRBJ1-4,TGTGCCAGCAGCTTGACCGGGTTGGGACAGGGTAATGAAAAACTGTTTTTT,CASSLTGLGQGNEKLFF
.,15,TRBV5-1,TRBD2,TRBJ2-2,TGCGCCAGCAGCTTTTGGGGGGGAAACACCGGGGAGCTGTTTTTT,CASSFWGGNTGELFF
.,12,TRBV12-3/TRBV12-4,TRBD2,TRBJ2-1,TGTGCCAGCAGCCCGGGACTAGATGAGCAGTTCTTC,CASSPGLDEQFF
.,11,TRBV7-9,.,TRBJ2-1,TGTGCCAGCAGCCCCCCAAATGAGCAGTTCTTC,CASSPPNEQFF
.,15,TRBV2,TRBD1,TRBJ1-6,TGTGCCAGCAGTGTTTGGACAGGGGGAAATTCACCCCTCCACTTT,CASSVWTGGNSPLHF
few,12,TRBV7-2,.,TRBJ2-3,TGTGCCAGCAGCTTATTTGGGACTGGCCCGTATTTT,CASSLFGTGPYF
.,13,TRBV10-2,TRBD1,TRBJ1-6,TGCGCCAGCCGGGACAGAATTAATTCACCCCTCCACTTT,CASRDRINSPLHF
.,15,TRBV5-4,.,TRBJ2-7,TGTGCCAGCAGCCTCCGGGACGGGAGCTCCTACGAGCAGTACTTC,CASSLRDGSSYEQYF
.,14,TRBV19,TRBD2,TRBJ2-7,TGTGCCAGTAGAAAGACTAGCGAGACCTACGAGCAGTACTTC,CASRKTSETYEQYF
.,10,TRBV20-1,TRBD1,TRBJ1-1,TGCAGTGCCGACAGGGGTGAAGCTTTCTTT,CSADRGEAFF
once,14,TRBV5-6,TRBD1,TRBJ1-5,TGTGCCAGCAGCTCGGGACAGCACAATCAGCCCCAGCATTTT,CASSSGQHNQPQHF
.,19,TRBV19,TRBD1,TRBJ1-5,TGTGCCAGTAGTATTTGGGGGGCAGGGGGCACGGCCAGCAATCAGCCCCAGCATTTT,CASSIWGAGGTASNQPQHF
.,15,TRBV21-1,.,TRBJ2-2,TGTGCCAGCAGGACGAAGCGGCCGGGGACCGGGGAGCTGTTTTTT,CASRTKRPGTGELFF
.,14,TRBV27,TRBD1,TRBJ1-3,TGTGCCAGCAAGGACAGGGGGGCTGGAAACACCATATATTTT,CASKDRGAGNTIYF
.,13,TRBV28,TRBD1,TRBJ2-1,TGTGCCAGCCGACAGGGGGGCAGGAATGAGCAGTTCTTC,CASRQGGRNEQFF
.,16,TRBV14,.,TRBJ2-3,TGTGCCAGCAGCCAAGTTCGACTTCCGCTCACAGATACGCAGTATTTT,CASSQVRLPLTDTQYF
once,17,TRBV4-2,TRBD2,TRBJ2-7,TGTGCCAGCAGCCAAGATCTACTAGCGGGAGGGCGGTACGAGCAGTACTTC,CASSQDLLAGGRYEQYF
.,15,TRBV3-1/TRBV3-2,TRBD2,TRBJ2-7,TGTGCCAGCAGCCAGGAAACTAGCGGCCCCTACGAGCAGTACTTC,CASSQETSGPYEQYF
.,15,TRBV30,.,TRBJ2-5,TGTGCCTGGAGTGTTGGACAGGGAGGGCAAGAGACCCAGTACTTC,CAWSVGQGGQETQYF
.,16,TRBV18,TRBD2,TRBJ2-1,TGTGCCAGCTCACCACTTAAACTAGCGGGAGCCGGAGAGCAGTTCTTC,CASSPLKLAGAGEQFF
.,15,TRBV13,TRBD1,TRBJ2-3,TGTGCCAGCAGCTCTCCGGGACAGGGGTCAGATACGCAGTATTTT,CASSSPGQGSDTQYF
.,13,TRBV10-2,.,TRBJ1-1,TGCGCCAGCAGTGACCAGGGGATAGCTGAAGCTTTCTTT,CASSDQGIAEAFF
.,13,TRBV7-9,.,TRBJ1-2,TGTGCCAGCAGCTTAATACGGCAGGATGGCTACACCTTC,CASSLIRQDGYTF
.,17,TRBV27,TRBD1,TRBJ2-7,TGTGCCAGCAGTTTATCGGGGGGACAGGCGCGAGCCTACGAGCAGTACTTC,CASSLSGGQARAYEQYF
once,11,TRBV29-1,.,TRBJ2-5,TGCAGCGTTGATCAGCGGGAGACCCAGTACTTC,CSVDQRETQYF
.,13,TRBV11-2,.,TRBJ2-5,TGTGCCAGCAGCTTCGGCAGGCAAGAGACCCAGTACTTC,CASSFGRQETQYF